A selection of T cell receptor beta chains follows, all from one sample in a study of identical twins. TCRdb recomputed calls from the 5' RACE reads with MiXCR, one row per CDR3 protein. The sample lists around 450,000 distinct CDR3 sequences; 14% were seen once. The sample was also reused in another study, on yellow fever vaccine responses in identical twins.

What was sequenced was CD4+ T cells sorted from blood. These receptors were taken from a woman under 30 in good health. Both conserved end residues are trimmed from each CDR3.

cdr3_aa | j_call | v_call | cdr3_length
ASRSTGTGVYTGELF | TRBJ2-2 | TRBV6-1 | 15
ASSLRGFGTGVMGTEAF | TRBJ1-1 | TRBV14 | 17
SARVAGVHEQY | TRBJ2-7 | TRBV20-1 | 11
ASSLAGASSYEQY | TRBJ2-7 | TRBV5-1 | 13
SARDRQEGDNSPLH | TRBJ1-6 | TRBV20-1 | 14
ASSQDKAGSTDTQY | TRBJ2-3 | TRBV4-3 | 14
ASSIWVYEQY | TRBJ2-7 | TRBV12-3/TRBV12-4 | 10
ASSEGGPFYNEQF | TRBJ2-1 | TRBV25-1 | 13
ASSRVGASAGDTQY | TRBJ2-3 | TRBV4-2 | 14
ASSPGVDTSGAAYEQY | TRBJ2-7 | TRBV7-8 | 16
ASSPRQGKSSYNEQF | TRBJ2-1 | TRBV27 | 15
ASSYDEVYNEQF | TRBJ2-1 | TRBV6-5 | 12
ASQRRTSPNMETQY | TRBJ2-5 | TRBV5-1 | 14